The clone carrying this T cell receptor (beta chain) was recorded a few times. The antigen remains undetermined. The data belong to a study of T cell repertoires in cytomegalovirus infection. General study points: Ex vivo, HLA-C-restricted CMV-specific TCR beta clonotypes prevailed over the rest of the response. People with CMV and the relevant HLA were identified by cumulative public TCR beta family frequency.

Trimming stripped 7 bases from V and 9 bases from J, with 12 bases between. The CDR3 has 11 residues. The germline gives CDR1 SGHVS, CDR2 FNYEAQ. TCRdb re-called the reads with MiXCR, one entry per CDR3 protein. The sample comprises 700,000 to 900,000 distinct CDR3 sequences, about 29% of which are singletons, and about an eighth rests with the top ten. The sample here was cultured CD8+ T cells from PBMCs, taken from culture after CMV antigen stimulation. The TCR originated in a human donor in good health (CMV status not recorded). Some clones in this sample may be carry-over from other donors' samples. The rearrangement joins TRBV7-6 to TRBJ1-2, with D perhaps matching TRBD1 (5 bases). Here the CDR3 reads CASTRGDRYTF. The CDR3 DNA follows: TGTGCCAGCACCCGAGGGGACCGCTACACCTTC.